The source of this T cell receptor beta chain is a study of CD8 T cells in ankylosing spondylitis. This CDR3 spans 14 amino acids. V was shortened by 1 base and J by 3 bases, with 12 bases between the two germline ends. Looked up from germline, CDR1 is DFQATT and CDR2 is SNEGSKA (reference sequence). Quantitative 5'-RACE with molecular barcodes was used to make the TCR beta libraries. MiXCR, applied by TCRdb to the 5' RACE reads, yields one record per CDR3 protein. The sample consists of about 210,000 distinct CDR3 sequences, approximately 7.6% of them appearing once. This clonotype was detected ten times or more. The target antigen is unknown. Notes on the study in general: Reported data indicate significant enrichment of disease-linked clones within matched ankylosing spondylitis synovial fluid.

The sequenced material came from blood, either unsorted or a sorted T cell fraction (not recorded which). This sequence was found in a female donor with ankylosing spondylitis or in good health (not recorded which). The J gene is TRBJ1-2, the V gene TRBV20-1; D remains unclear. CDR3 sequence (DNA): TGCAGTGCTAGAGCCGGAGGCGGGGACTATGGCTACACCTTC. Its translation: CSARAGGGDYGYTF.